This note documents a single T cell receptor (beta chain) sequence. The length of the CDR3 is 14 residues. Germline V gene sequence: CDR1 KGHDR, CDR2 SFDVKD. V lost 1 base to trimming and J lost 6 bases, with 11 bases between them. The data belong to a study of blood T cell repertoires in COVID-19. TCRdb's copy holds only in-frame clones and misses some; the assay was immunoSEQ multiplex PCR. Seen here are around 69,000 clones, about 91% observed once, and the top ten hold 4.5% to 5%. The rearrangement links TRBV24-1 to TRBJ1-2; maybe TRBD1 (6 bases). This clonotype was obtained from a woman between 45 and 65 years old with active COVID-19. The sample taken for sequencing was peripheral blood. Written as DNA, the CDR3 is TGTGCCACCAGTGATTTCCCAGGGGCCCATGGCTACACCTTC. Translated, it gives CATSDFPGAHGYTF.